A selection of T cell receptor beta chains follows, all from one sample in a study of T-cell memory formation after mild COVID-19. TCRdb recomputed calls from the 5' RACE reads with MiXCR, one row per CDR3 protein. The table has about 270,000 distinct CDR3 sequences, 15% to 20% seen once. Sequencing used PBMCs or a T cell subset sorted from them (not recorded which). Receptors originate from a man aged 18 to 30 who had mild COVID-19 (a few samples of this study predate the infection). Cell type and time point are not known. CDR3s include the opening cysteine and the closing phenylalanine or tryptophan.

V gene | CDR3 protein
TRBV20-1 | CSAEEGTEAFF
TRBV7-9 | CASSRTGGNYGYTF
TRBV20-1 | CSALSGGGYNEQFF
TRBV7-8 | CASSYGTGFNQPQHF
TRBV4-2 | CASSPGQRETQYF
TRBV19 | CASNRFREANYGYTF
TRBV7-9 | CASSVTGVETQYF
TRBV6-1 | CASSGTGGRVSQYF
TRBV7-9 | CASGNTLEGYGYTF
TRBV4-3 | CASSRVTGFTEAFF
TRBV20-1 | CSARGQGALYEQYF
TRBV9 | CASSVASGQGYSPLHF
TRBV6-2/TRBV6-3 | CASSYSAPSGVYNEQFF
TRBV12-3/TRBV12-4 | CASRLTGGKTDTQYF
TRBV5-1 | CASSLGQFGTQYF
TRBV12-3/TRBV12-4 | CASSGLAFEQFF
TRBV20-1 | CSAMISTNEKLFF
TRBV7-2 | CASSLNGGGTDTQYF
TRBV4-1 | CASSFLFGETQYF
TRBV4-1 | CASSQGEGAGFNEKLFF
TRBV24-1 | CATSDLHGTGQNTGELFF
TRBV6-6 | CASIPRLGGDQPQHF
TRBV5-4 | CASSSWGSATQYF